This TCR beta chain emerged from a study of neurological immune-mediated disorders. Study results and limitations: The most TCR clonal expansion was seen in HTLV-1-associated myelopathy, whereas the least was seen in multiple sclerosis, below the level in healthy controls.

This clonotype occurred once. Its antigen is not identified. Time point in this sample: technical triplicate 3. The team produced cDNA through 5'RACE using 10-nucleotide random UMIs. In TCRdb, the 5' RACE reads were re-called with MiXCR into one record per CDR3 protein. Of around 47,000 distinct CDR3 sequences detected, about 22% appear once; the ten largest clones hold around 4%. This sequence was found in a man aged 55 to 70 with HTLV-1-associated myelopathy (HAM/TSP). Sequencing used PBMCs.

The CDR3, as DNA: TGTGCCAGCAGTGAATCGACAGGGTTCTACGAGCAGTACTTC. The encoded protein is CASSESTGFYEQYF. This chain connects TRBV6-1 to TRBJ2-7; TRBD1 agrees at 7 bases. Germline CDR1 and CDR2: MNHNS and SASEGT. V lost 2 bases and J lost 3; bases outside the gene matches: 4. The CDR3 is 14 residues long.